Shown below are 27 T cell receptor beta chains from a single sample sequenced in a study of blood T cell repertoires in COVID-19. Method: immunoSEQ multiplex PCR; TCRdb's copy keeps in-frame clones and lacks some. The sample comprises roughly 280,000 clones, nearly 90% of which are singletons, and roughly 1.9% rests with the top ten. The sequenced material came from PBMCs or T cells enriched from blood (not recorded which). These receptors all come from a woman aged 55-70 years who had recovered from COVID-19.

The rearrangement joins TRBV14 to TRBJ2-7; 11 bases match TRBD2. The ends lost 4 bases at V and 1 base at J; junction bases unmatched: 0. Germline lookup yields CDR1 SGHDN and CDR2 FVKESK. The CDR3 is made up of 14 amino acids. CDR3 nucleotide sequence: TGTGCCAGCAGCCGACTAGCGGGGTCCTACGAGCAGTACTTC. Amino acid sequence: CASSRLAGSYEQYF.

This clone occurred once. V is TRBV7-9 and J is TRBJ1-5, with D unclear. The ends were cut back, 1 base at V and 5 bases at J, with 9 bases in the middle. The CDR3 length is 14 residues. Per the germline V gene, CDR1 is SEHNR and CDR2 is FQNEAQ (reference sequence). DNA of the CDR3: TGTGCCAGCAGCTTAGACAACGGAGATCAGCCCCAGCATTTT. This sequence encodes CASSLDNGDQPQHF.

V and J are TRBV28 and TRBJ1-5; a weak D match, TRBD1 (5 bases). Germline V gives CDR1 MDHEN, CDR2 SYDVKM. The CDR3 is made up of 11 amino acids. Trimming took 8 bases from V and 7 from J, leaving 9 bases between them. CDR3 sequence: CASGAGQPQHF. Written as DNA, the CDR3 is TGTGCCAGCGGGGCGGGGCAGCCCCAGCATTTT.

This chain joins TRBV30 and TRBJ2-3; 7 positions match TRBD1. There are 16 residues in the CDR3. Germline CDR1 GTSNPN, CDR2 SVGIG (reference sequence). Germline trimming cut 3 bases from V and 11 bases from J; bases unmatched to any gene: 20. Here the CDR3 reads CAWRPNPPGQRTLQYF. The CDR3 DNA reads TGTGCCTGGAGACCTAATCCCCCGGGACAGCGGACCCTGCAGTATTTT.

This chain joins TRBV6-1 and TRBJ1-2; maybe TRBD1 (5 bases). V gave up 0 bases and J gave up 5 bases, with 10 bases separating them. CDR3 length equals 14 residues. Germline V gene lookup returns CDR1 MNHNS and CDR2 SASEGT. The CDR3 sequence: CASSEATRGYGYTF. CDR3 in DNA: TGTGCCAGCAGTGAAGCGACCCGGGGGTATGGCTACACCTTC.

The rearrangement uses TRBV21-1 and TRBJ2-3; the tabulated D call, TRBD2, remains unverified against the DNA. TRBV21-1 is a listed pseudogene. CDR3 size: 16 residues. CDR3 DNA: TGTGCCAGCAGTACTCGCGGGACCCCCCGCACAGATACGCAGTATTTT. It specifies CASSTRGTPRTDTQYF.

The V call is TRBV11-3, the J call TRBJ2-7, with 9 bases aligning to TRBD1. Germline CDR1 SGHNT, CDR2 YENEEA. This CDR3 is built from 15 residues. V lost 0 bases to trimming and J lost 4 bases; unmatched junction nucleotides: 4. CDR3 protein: CASSLEQGAGYEQYF. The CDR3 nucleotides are TGTGCCAGCAGCTTAGAACAGGGGGCCGGTTACGAGCAGTACTTC.

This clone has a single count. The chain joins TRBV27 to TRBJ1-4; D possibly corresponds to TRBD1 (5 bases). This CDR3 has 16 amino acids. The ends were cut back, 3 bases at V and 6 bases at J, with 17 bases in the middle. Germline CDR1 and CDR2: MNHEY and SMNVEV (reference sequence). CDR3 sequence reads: CASSFWRTGGDEKLFF. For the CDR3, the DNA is TGTGCCAGCAGTTTTTGGAGAACCGGGGGAGATGAAAAACTGTTTTTT.

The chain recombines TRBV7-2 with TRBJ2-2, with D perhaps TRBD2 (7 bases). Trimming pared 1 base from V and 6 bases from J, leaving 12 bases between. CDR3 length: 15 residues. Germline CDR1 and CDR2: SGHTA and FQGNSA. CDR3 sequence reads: CASSLVAGAAGELFF. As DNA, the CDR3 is TGTGCCAGCAGCTTAGTCGCGGGGGCCGCCGGGGAGCTGTTTTTT.

The CDR3 sequence: CASSLYSIAGKTDTQYF. The CDR3 nucleotides read TGTGCCAGCAGCCTTTATTCAATAGCGGGGAAAACAGATACGCAGTATTTT. The chain is built from TRBV3-1 (or the pseudogene TRBV3-2) and TRBJ2-3, with 8 positions matching TRBD2. The CDR3 loop spans 17 amino acids. Trimming took 4 bases from V and 3 from J; bases not matched to a gene: 12. Per germline, CDR1 LGHDT and CDR2 YNNKEL (reference sequence).

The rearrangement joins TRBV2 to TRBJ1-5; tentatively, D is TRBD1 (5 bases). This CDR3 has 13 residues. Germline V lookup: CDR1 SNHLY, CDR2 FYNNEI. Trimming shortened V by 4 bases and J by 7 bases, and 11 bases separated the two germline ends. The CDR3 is CASSVRARQPQHF. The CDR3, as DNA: TGTGCCAGCAGTGTCAGGGCCCGGCAGCCCCAGCATTTT.

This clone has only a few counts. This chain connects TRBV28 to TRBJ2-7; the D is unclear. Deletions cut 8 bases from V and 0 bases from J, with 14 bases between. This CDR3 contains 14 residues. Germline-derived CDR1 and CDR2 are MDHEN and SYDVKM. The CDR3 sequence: CASEPSWPSYEQYF. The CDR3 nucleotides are TGTGCCAGCGAACCTAGTTGGCCCTCCTACGAGCAGTACTTC. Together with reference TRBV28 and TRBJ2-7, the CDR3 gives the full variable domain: DVKVTQSSRYLVKRTGEKVFLECVQDMDHENMFWYRQDPGLGLRLIYFSYDVKMKEKGDIPEGYSVSREKKERFSLILESASTNQTSMYLCASEPSWPSYEQYFGPGTRLTVT.

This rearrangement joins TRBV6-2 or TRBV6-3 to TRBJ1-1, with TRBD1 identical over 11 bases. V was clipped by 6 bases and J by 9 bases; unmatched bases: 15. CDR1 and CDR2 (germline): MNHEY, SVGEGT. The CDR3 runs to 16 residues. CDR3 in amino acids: CASSPGTGGLPIQAFF. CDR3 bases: TGTGCCAGCAGCCCTGGGACAGGGGGACTACCCATCCAAGCTTTCTTT.

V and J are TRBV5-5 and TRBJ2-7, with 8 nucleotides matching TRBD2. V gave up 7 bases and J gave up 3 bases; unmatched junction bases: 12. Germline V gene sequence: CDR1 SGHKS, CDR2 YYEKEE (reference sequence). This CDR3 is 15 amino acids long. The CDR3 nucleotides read TGTGCCAGCGCTCGACTAGCGCTACCCGACTACGAGCAGTACTTC. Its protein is CASARLALPDYEQYF. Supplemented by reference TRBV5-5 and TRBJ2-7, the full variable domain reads DAGVTQSPTHLIKTRGQQVTLRCSPISGHKSVSWYQQVLGQGPQFIFQYYEKEERGRGNFPDRFSARQFPNYSSELNVNALLLGDSALYLCASARLALPDYEQYFGPGTRLTVT.

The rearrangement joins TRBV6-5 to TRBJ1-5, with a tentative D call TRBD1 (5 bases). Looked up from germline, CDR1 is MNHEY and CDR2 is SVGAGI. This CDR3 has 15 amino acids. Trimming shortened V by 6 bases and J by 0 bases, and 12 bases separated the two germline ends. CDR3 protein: CASRVGGGSNQPQHF. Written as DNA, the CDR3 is TGTGCCAGCAGGGTGGGGGGAGGTAGCAATCAGCCCCAGCATTTT.

The CDR3 spells CASSSQGARTEAFF. CDR3 in DNA: TGTGCCAGCAGCTCTCAGGGGGCCCGAACTGAAGCTTTCTTT. The rearrangement links TRBV7-2 to TRBJ1-1, with 8 bases aligning to TRBD1. CDR1 and CDR2 from the germline V gene are SGHTA and FQGNSA. Trimming at V came to 4 bases and at J to 5 bases, leaving 6 bases not matched to a gene. The CDR3 has 14 residues.

This CDR3 is CASSPPGAGSYNEQFF. CDR3 in DNA: TGTGCCAGCAGCCCGCCGGGAGCGGGGTCGTACAATGAGCAGTTCTTC. This chain connects TRBV7-3 to TRBJ2-1; 7 nucleotides agree with TRBD2. The CDR3 length is 16 residues. V gave up 5 bases and J gave up 4 bases; unmatched junction bases: 11. Germline V gene lookup returns CDR1 SGHTA and CDR2 FQGTGA.

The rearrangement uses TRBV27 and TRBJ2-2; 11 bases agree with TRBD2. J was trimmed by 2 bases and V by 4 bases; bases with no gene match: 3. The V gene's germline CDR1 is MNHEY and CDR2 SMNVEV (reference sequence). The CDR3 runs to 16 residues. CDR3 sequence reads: CASSSLAGGNTGELFF. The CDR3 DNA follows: TGTGCCAGCAGTTCCCTAGCGGGAGGCAACACCGGGGAGCTGTTTTTT.

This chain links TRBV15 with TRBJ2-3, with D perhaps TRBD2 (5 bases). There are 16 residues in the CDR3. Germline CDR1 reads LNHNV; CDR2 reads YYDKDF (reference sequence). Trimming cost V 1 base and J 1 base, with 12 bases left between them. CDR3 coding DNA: TGTGCCACCAGCAGAGTCAGCTGGGAGCGCACAGATACGCAGTATTTT. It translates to CATSRVSWERTDTQYF.

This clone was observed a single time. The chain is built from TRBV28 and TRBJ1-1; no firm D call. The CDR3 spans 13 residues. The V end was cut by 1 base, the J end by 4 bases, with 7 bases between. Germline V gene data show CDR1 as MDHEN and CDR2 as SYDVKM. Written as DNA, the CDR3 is TGTGCCAGCAGTTTATTTTCGAGCACTGAAGCTTTCTTT. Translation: CASSLFSSTEAFF.

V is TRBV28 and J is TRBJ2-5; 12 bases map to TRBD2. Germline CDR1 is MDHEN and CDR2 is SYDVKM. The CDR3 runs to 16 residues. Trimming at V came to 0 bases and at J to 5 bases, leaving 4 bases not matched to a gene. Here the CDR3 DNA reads TGTGCCAGCAGTTTATGGCCTAGCGGGAGGGCCGAGACCCAGTACTTC. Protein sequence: CASSLWPSGRAETQYF.

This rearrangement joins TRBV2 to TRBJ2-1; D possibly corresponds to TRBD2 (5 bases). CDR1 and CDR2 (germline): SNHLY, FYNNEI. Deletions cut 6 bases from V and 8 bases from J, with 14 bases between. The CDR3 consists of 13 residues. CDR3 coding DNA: TGTGCCAGCAGAGGGAGTTTGAGCGATGAGCAGTTCTTC. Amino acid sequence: CASRGSLSDEQFF.

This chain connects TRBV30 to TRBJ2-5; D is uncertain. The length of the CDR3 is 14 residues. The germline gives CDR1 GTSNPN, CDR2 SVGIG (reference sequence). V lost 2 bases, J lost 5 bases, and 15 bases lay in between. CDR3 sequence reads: CAWSLFGSRETQYF. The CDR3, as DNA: TGTGCCTGGAGTCTCTTTGGATCCAGGGAGACCCAGTACTTC.

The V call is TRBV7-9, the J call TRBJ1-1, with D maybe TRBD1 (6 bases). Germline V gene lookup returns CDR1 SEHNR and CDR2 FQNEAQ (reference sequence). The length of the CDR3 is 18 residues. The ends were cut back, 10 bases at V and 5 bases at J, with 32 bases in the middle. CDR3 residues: CATPLGGVGGNMGTEAFF. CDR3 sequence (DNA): TGTGCCACCCCCCTGGGGGGCGTGGGGGGGAATATGGGGACTGAAGCTTTCTTT.

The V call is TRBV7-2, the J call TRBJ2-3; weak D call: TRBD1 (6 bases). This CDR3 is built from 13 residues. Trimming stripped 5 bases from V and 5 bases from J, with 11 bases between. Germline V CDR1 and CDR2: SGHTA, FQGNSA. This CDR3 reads CASSTGYKDTQYF. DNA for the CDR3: TGTGCCAGCAGCACAGGGTACAAAGATACGCAGTATTTT.

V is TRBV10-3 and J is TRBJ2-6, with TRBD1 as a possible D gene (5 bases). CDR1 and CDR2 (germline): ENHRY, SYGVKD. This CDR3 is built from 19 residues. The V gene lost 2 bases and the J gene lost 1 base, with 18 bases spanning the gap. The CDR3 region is CAISEPQQGVVSGANVLTF. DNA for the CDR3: TGTGCCATCAGTGAGCCCCAGCAGGGCGTAGTATCTGGGGCCAACGTCCTGACTTTC.

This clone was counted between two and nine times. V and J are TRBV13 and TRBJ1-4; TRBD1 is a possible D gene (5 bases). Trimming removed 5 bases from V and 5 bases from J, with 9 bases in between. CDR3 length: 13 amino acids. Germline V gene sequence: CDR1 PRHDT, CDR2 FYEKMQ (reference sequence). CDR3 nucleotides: TGTGCCAGCAGCGTCCGGGGGAATGAAAAACTGTTTTTT. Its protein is CASSVRGNEKLFF.